This T cell receptor (beta chain) was found in a study of blood T cell repertoires in COVID-19. The overall study: Sources were T cells, B-cell-depleted T cells, or PBMCs; the material itself was cDNA or gDNA.

Methods used by the authors: Counts of nucleated cells, estimated from reference gene primer amplification, were obtained. The protocol was immunoSEQ multiplex PCR, while the TCRdb copy is restricted to in-frame clones and leaves out a portion. V and J calls and clone size are copied from that table; D and trimming were computed from the DNA. The data contain about 50,000 clones, approximately 86% of them singletons. CDR3 length: 16 residues. After removal of 3 bases from V and 2 bases from J, the junction contained 4 bases not matched to a gene. The germline V gene has CDR1 LNHDA and CDR2 SQIVND (reference sequence).

The source is a man aged 35 to 55 with acute or convalescent COVID-19. The sequencing sample was made of peripheral blood. V is TRBV19 and J is TRBJ2-3; 11 positions match TRBD1. The CDR3 reads CASSIGTGGITDTQYF. The CDR3 DNA follows: TGTGCCAGTAGTATCGGGACAGGGGGAATCACAGATACGCAGTATTTT.